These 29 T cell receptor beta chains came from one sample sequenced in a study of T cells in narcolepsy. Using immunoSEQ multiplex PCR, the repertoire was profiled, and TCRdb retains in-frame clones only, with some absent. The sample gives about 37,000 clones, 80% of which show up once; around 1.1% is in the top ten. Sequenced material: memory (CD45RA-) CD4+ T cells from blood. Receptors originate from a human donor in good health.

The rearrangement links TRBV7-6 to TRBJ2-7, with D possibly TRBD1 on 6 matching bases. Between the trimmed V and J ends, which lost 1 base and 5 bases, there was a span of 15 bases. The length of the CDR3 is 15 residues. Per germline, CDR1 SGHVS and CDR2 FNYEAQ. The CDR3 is CASSLGLAGVNEQYF. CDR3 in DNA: TGTGCCAGCAGCTTAGGTTTGGCAGGGGTGAACGAGCAGTACTTC.

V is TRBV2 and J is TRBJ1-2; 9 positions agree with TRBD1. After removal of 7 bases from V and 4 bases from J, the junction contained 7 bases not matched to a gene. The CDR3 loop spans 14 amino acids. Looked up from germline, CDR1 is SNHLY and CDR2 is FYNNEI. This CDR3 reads CASTQQGAVYGYTF. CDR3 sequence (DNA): TGTGCCAGCACCCAACAGGGGGCGGTCTATGGCTACACCTTC.

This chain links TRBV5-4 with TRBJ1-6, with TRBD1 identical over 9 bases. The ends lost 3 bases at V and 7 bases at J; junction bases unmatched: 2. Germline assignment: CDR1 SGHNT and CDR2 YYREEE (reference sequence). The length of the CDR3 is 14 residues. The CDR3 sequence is CASSSDRGNSPLHF. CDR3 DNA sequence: TGTGCCAGCAGCTCGGACAGGGGAAATTCACCCCTCCACTTT.

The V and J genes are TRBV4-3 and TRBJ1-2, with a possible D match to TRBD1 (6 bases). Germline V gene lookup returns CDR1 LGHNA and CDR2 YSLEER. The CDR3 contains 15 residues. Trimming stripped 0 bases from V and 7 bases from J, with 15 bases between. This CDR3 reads CASSQDLRDISGYTF. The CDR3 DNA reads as TGCGCCAGCAGCCAAGATCTCCGGGACATCTCTGGCTACACCTTC.

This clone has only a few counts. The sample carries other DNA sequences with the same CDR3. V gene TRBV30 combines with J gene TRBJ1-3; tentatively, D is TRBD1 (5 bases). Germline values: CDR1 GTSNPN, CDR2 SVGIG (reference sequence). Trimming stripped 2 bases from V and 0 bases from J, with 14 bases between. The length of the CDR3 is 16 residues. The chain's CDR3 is CAWSLTVTSSGNTIYF. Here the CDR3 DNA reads TGTGCCTGGAGTTTGACAGTGACGAGCTCTGGAAACACCATATATTTT.

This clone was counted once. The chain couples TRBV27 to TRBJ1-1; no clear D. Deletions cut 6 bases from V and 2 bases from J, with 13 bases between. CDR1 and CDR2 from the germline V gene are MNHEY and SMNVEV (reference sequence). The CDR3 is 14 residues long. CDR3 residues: CASSPLGANTEAFF. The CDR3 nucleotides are TGTGCCAGCAGCCCCTTGGGAGCTAACACTGAAGCTTTCTTT.

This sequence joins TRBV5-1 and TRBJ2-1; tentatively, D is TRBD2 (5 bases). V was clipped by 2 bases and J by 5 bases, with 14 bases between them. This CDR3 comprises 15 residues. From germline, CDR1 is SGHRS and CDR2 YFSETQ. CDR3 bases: TGCGCCAGCAGCTTAGGAGTCGGGGTAAACAATGAGCAGTTCTTC. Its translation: CASSLGVGVNNEQFF.

In DNA form, the CDR3 reads TGCGCCAGCAGCTCAGGGACAGGGCGCTACAATGAGCAGTTCTTC. Translated: CASSSGTGRYNEQFF. The V call is TRBV5-1, the J call TRBJ2-1; 9 nucleotides align to TRBD1. Per the germline V gene, CDR1 is SGHRS and CDR2 is YFSETQ. This CDR3 has 15 residues. V dropped 3 bases and J dropped 3; count of bases not matched to a gene: 4. Looking up the rest from reference TRBV5-1 and TRBJ2-1 gives the full variable domain: KAGVTQTPRYLIKTRGQQVTLSCSPISGHRSVSWYQQTPGQGLQFLFEYFSETQRNKGNFPGRFSGRQFSNSRSEMNVSTLELGDSALYLCASSSGTGRYNEQFFGPGTRLTVL.

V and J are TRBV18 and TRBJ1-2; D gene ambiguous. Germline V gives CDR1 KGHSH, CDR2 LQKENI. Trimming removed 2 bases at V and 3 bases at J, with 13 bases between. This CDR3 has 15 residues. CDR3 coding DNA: TGTGCCAGCTCACCAGAGACAACGGTCTACTATGGCTACACCTTC. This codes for CASSPETTVYYGYTF.

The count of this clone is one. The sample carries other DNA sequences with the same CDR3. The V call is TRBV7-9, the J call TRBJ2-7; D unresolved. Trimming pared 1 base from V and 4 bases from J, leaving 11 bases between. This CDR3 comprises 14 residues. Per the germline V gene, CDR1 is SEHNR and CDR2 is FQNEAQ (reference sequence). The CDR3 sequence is CASSLVPSRYEQYF. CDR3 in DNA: TGTGCCAGCAGCTTAGTCCCAAGTCGGTACGAGCAGTACTTC.

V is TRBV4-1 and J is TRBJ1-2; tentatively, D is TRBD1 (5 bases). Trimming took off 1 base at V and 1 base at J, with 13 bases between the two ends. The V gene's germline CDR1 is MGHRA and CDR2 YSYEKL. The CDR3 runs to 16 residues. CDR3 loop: CASSQVGANFNYGYTF. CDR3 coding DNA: TGCGCCAGCAGCCAAGTCGGGGCGAATTTTAACTATGGCTACACCTTC.

The CDR3 DNA sequence: TGTGCCAGCGGGGCCCGGGGGTCGAGCAATCAGCCCCAGCATTTT. Protein product: CASGARGSSNQPQHF. The chain uses TRBV6-1 and TRBJ1-5; weak D call: TRBD1 (5 bases). This CDR3 comprises 15 residues. V was cut by 8 bases and J by 1 base, with 15 bases left in between. The germline gives CDR1 MNHNS, CDR2 SASEGT.

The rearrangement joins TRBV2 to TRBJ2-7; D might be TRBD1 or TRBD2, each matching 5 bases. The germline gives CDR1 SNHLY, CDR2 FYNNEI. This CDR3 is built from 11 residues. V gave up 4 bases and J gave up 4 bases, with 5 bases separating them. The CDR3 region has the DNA TGTGCCAGCAGTGGGGGGTACGAGCAGTACTTC. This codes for CASSGGYEQYF. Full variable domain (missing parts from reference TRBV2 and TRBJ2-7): EPEVTQTPSHQVTQMGQEVILRCVPISNHLYFYWYRQILGQKVEFLVSFYNNEISEKSEIFDDQFSVERPDGSNFTLKIRSTKLEDSAMYFCASSGGYEQYFGPGTRLTVT.

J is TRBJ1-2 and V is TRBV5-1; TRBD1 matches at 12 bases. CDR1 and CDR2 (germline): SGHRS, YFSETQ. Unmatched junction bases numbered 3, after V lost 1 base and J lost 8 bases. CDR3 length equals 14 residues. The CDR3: CASSLIGTGGGYTF. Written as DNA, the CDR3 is TGCGCCAGCAGCTTGATTGGGACAGGGGGCGGCTACACCTTC.

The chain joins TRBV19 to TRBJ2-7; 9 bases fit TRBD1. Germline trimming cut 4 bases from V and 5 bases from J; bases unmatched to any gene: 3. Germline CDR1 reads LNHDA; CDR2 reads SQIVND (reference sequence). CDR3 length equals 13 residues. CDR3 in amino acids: CASSNRGRDEQYF. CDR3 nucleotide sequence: TGTGCCAGTAGTAACAGGGGGCGCGACGAGCAGTACTTC.

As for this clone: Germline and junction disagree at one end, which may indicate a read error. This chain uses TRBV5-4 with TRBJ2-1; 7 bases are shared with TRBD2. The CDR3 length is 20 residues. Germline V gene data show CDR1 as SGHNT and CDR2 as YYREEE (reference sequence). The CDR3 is CASSLGTLAKYLQRDNELFF. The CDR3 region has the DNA TGTGCCAGCAGCTTGGGGACACTAGCGAAATACCTCCAGAGAGACAATGAGCTGTTCTTC.

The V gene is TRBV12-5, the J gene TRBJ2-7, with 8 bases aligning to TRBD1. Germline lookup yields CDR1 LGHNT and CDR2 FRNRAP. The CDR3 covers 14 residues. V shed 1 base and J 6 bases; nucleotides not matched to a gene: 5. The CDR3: CASGLGITGGEQYF. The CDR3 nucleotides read TGTGCTAGTGGTTTGGGGATTACAGGGGGCGAGCAGTACTTC.

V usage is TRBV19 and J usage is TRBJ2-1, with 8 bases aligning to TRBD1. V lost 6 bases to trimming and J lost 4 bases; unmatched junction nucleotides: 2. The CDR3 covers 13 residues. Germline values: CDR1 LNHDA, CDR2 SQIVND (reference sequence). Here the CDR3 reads CASSRDRYNEQFF. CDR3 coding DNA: TGTGCCAGTAGCAGGGACAGGTACAATGAGCAGTTCTTC.

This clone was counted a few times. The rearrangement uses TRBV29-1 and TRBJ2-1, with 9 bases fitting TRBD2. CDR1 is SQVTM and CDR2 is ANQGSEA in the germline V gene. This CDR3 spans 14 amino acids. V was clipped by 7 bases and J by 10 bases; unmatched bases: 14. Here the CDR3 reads CSATLASGVGEQFF. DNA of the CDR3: TGCAGCGCCACATTGGCTAGCGGGGTCGGCGAGCAGTTCTTC.

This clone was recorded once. The CDR3 DNA follows: TGTGCCAGCAGCTACAGGGGCACCTACCAAGAGACCCAGTACTTC. Its translation is CASSYRGTYQETQYF. The chain joins TRBV11-2 to TRBJ2-5, with 7 bases aligning to TRBD1. Germline V gene data show CDR1 as SGHAT and CDR2 as FQNNGV. With V trimmed by 4 bases and J by 0 bases, 5 bases remained unmatched. The CDR3 has 15 residues.

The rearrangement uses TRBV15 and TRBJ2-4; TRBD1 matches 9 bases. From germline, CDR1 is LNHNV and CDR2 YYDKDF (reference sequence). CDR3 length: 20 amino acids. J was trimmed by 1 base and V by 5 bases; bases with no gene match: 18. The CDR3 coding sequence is TGTGCCACCAGCGAAGACAGGGGGATCATCGGAAAGCGGGCCAAAAACATTCAGTACTTC. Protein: CATSEDRGIIGKRAKNIQYF.

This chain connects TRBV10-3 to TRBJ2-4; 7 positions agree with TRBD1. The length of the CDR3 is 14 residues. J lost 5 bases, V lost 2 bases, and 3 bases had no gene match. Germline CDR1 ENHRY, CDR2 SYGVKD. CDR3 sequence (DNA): TGTGCCATCAGTGAGAGGGGGCTCGAAAACATTCAGTACTTC. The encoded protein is CAISERGLENIQYF.

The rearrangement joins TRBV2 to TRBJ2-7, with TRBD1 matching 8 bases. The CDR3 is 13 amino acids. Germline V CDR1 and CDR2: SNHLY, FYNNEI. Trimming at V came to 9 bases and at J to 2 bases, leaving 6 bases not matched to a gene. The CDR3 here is CASYRDRTYEQYF. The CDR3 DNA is TGTGCCAGTTACCGGGACAGGACCTACGAGCAGTACTTC.

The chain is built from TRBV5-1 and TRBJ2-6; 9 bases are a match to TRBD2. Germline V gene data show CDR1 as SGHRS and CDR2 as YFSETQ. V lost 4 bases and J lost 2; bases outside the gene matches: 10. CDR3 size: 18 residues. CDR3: CASSAASGIHTGANVLTF. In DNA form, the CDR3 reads TGCGCCAGCAGCGCGGCTAGCGGGATCCACACTGGGGCCAACGTCCTGACTTTC.

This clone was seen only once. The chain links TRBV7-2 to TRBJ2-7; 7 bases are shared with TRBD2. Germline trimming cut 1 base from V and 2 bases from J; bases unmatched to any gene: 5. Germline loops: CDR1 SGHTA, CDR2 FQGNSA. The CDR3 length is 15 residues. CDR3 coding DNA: TGTGCCAGCAGCTTAGGCACTAGCGCCACCTACGAGCAGTACTTC. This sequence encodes CASSLGTSATYEQYF. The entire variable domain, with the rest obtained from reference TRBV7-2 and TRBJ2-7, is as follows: GAGVSQSPSNKVTEKGKDVELRCDPISGHTALYWYRQSLGQGLEFLIYFQGNSAPDKSGLPSDRFSAERTGGSVSTLTIQRTQQEDSAVYLCASSLGTSATYEQYFGPGTRLTVT.

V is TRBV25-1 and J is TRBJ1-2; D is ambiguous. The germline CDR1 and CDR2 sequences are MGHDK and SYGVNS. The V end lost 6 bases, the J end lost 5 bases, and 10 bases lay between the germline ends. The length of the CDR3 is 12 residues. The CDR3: CASSLTEYGYTF. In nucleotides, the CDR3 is TGTGCCAGCAGCCTAACAGAGTATGGCTACACCTTC.

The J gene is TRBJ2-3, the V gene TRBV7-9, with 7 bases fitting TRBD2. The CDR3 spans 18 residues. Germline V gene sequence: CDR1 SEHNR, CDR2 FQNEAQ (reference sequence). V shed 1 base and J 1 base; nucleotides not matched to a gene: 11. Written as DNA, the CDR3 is TGTGCCAGCAGCTTAGGGTCAGCCGGGGGGTCGGGCACAGATACGCAGTATTTT. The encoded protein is CASSLGSAGGSGTDTQYF.

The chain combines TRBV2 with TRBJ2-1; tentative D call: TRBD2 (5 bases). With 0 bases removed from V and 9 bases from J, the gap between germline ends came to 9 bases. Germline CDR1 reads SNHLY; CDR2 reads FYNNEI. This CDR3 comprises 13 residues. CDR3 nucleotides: TGTGCCAGCAGTGAAGCAGTGGGGAGTGAGCAGTTCTTC. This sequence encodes CASSEAVGSEQFF.

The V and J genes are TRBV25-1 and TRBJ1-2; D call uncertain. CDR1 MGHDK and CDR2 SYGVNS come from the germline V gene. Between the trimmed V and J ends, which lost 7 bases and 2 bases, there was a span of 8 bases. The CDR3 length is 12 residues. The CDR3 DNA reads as TGTGCCAGCATGAGAGGGAACTATGGCTACACCTTC. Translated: CASMRGNYGYTF.